These T cell receptor beta chains were read from a single sample in a study of blood T cell repertoires in COVID-19. The protocol was immunoSEQ multiplex PCR, while the TCRdb copy is restricted to in-frame clones and leaves out a portion. The top ten hold around 1.9% of the sample, which has 250,000 to 300,000 clones, 90% seen once. The sequencing sample was made of peripheral blood. The receptors shown here come from a woman aged 55 to 70 with COVID-19, enrolled during active disease. Each CDR3 is given with its conserved first and last residue. Each record gives: J gene, clone size, V gene, D gene, CDR3 protein, CDR3 DNA. D genes are given only for firm matches. The size entry is marked missing in some rows and otherwise reads once, few, many or a size class.

J: TRBJ2-2
size: few
V: TRBV9
D: .
CDR3: CASSARDSANTGELFF
DNA: TGTGCCAGCAGCGCCCGGGACTCGGCGAACACCGGGGAGCTGTTTTTT

J: TRBJ1-5
size: .
V: TRBV6-2/TRBV6-3
D: .
CDR3: CASSYLARSNQPQHF
DNA: TGTGCCAGCAGTTACTTGGCCAGAAGCAATCAGCCCCAGCATTTT

J: TRBJ1-5
size: .
V: TRBV2
D: TRBD1
CDR3: CASTPGQGLSQPQHF
DNA: TGTGCCAGCACCCCCGGACAGGGATTAAGTCAGCCCCAGCATTTT

J: TRBJ2-5
size: .
V: TRBV5-4
D: TRBD2
CDR3: CASSLGAGGLETQYF
DNA: TGTGCCAGCAGCTTGGGAGCGGGGGGGCTGGAGACCCAGTACTTC

J: TRBJ1-2
size: .
V: TRBV7-9
D: .
CDR3: CASSQEGGLNYGYTF
DNA: TGTGCCAGCAGCCAAGAGGGCGGATTAAACTATGGCTACACCTTC

J: TRBJ1-1
size: .
V: TRBV19
D: TRBD1
CDR3: CASSLQGGVTEAFF
DNA: TGTGCCAGTAGTCTACAGGGGGGAGTCACTGAAGCTTTCTTT

J: TRBJ2-3
size: .
V: TRBV10-3
D: TRBD1
CDR3: CAISERDRGRTDTQYF
DNA: TGTGCCATCAGTGAGCGGGACAGGGGCAGAACAGATACGCAGTATTTT

J: TRBJ2-1
size: .
V: TRBV7-2
D: TRBD1
CDR3: CASRGQRSYNEQFF
DNA: TGTGCCAGCAGGGGACAGCGGTCTTACAATGAGCAGTTCTTC

J: TRBJ1-1
size: once
V: TRBV20-1
D: .
CDR3: CSARQGLSAFF
DNA: TGCAGTGCTAGGCAGGGGCTTTCAGCTTTCTTT

J: TRBJ1-2
size: .
V: TRBV5-6
D: .
CDR3: CASSSPARQAYHYGYTF
DNA: TGTGCCAGCAGCTCGCCCGCTCGACAGGCGTATCACTATGGCTACACCTTC

J: TRBJ2-7
size: few
V: TRBV7-9
D: TRBD2
CDR3: CASSLDRISGGRHEQYF
DNA: TGTGCCAGCAGCTTAGACCGGATTAGCGGGGGTAGACACGAGCAGTACTTC

J: TRBJ1-6
size: .
V: TRBV27
D: .
CDR3: CASSLSGGYNSPLHF
DNA: TGTGCCAGCAGTTTATCGGGGGGTTATAATTCACCCCTCCACTTT

J: TRBJ2-3
size: .
V: TRBV7-3
D: TRBD1
CDR3: CASSKQGPDTQYF
DNA: TGTGCCAGCAGCAAACAGGGGCCAGATACGCAGTATTTT

J: TRBJ1-2
size: .
V: TRBV4-3
D: TRBD1
CDR3: CASSHEAGTVAYGYTF
DNA: TGCGCCAGCAGCCATGAGGCCGGGACAGTCGCCTATGGCTACACCTTC

J: TRBJ1-5
size: .
V: TRBV27
D: TRBD1
CDR3: CASSAWTGASNQPQHF
DNA: TGTGCCAGCAGTGCCTGGACAGGAGCTAGCAATCAGCCCCAGCATTTT

J: TRBJ2-5
size: .
V: TRBV5-1
D: .
CDR3: CASRWTVQETQYF
DNA: TGCGCCAGCAGGTGGACAGTCCAAGAGACCCAGTACTTC

J: TRBJ2-3
size: .
V: TRBV4-1
D: TRBD2
CDR3: CASSPPSPGGARDTQYF
DNA: TGCGCCAGCAGCCCCCCTTCGCCCGGGGGGGCGAGAGATACGCAGTATTTT

J: TRBJ2-5
size: .
V: TRBV19
D: .
CDR3: CASRDRGDGETQYF
DNA: TGTGCCAGTAGGGACAGAGGGGATGGCGAGACCCAGTACTTC

J: TRBJ1-1
size: .
V: TRBV9
D: .
CDR3: CASSVEVEMNTEAFF
DNA: TGTGCCAGCAGCGTAGAAGTGGAGATGAACACTGAAGCTTTCTTT

J: TRBJ1-6
size: .
V: TRBV6-2/TRBV6-3
D: TRBD1
CDR3: CASSPGRTGYSPLHF
DNA: TGTGCCAGCAGCCCGGGTCGGACAGGATATTCACCCCTCCACTTT

J: TRBJ1-1
size: .
V: TRBV7-9
D: .
CDR3: CASSLGVGAPNTEAFF
DNA: TGTGCCAGCAGCTTAGGAGTGGGGGCCCCGAACACTGAAGCTTTCTTT

J: TRBJ2-1
size: .
V: TRBV2
D: .
CDR3: CASSVGGSYNEQFF
DNA: TGTGCCAGCAGTGTGGGGGGCTCCTACAATGAGCAGTTCTTC

J: TRBJ2-7
size: .
V: TRBV5-8
D: TRBD1
CDR3: CASSLGRGNIYEQYF
DNA: TGTGCCAGCAGCTTGGGCAGGGGGAATATCTACGAGCAGTACTTC

J: TRBJ1-2
size: .
V: TRBV6-5
D: TRBD1
CDR3: CASRGQGAPDYGYTF
DNA: TGTGCCAGCAGAGGACAGGGGGCTCCAGACTATGGCTACACCTTC

J: TRBJ1-1
size: .
V: TRBV5-1
D: TRBD1
CDR3: CASSWGQSRGTEAFF
DNA: TGCGCCAGCAGCTGGGGACAGAGCCGAGGCACTGAAGCTTTCTTT

J: TRBJ1-2
size: .
V: TRBV6-6
D: TRBD1
CDR3: CASSPGQVYGYTF
DNA: TGTGCCAGCAGCCCTGGACAGGTCTATGGCTACACCTTC

J: TRBJ1-4
size: .
V: TRBV7-3
D: TRBD1
CDR3: CASSRQGGNEKLFF
DNA: TGTGCCAGCAGCCGACAGGGCGGTAATGAAAAACTGTTTTTT

J: TRBJ1-2
size: .
V: TRBV6-5
D: .
CDR3: CASSTEGGYTF
DNA: TGTGCCAGCAGTACCGAGGGTGGCTACACCTTC

J: TRBJ1-2
size: few
V: TRBV4-2
D: .
CDR3: CASSQVQGRNYGYTF
DNA: TGTGCCAGCAGCCAAGTCCAGGGGCGGAACTATGGCTACACCTTC

J: TRBJ2-7
size: .
V: TRBV19
D: .
CDR3: CASSIGLAYEQYF
DNA: TGTGCCAGTAGTATAGGGCTGGCCTACGAGCAGTACTTC

J: TRBJ2-2
size: .
V: TRBV4-3
D: .
CDR3: CASSRSGATGELFF
DNA: TGCGCCAGCAGCCGCTCAGGGGCCACCGGGGAGCTGTTTTTT

J: TRBJ1-6
size: .
V: TRBV5-1
D: TRBD1
CDR3: CASSRDSSSSYNSPLHF
DNA: TGCGCCAGCAGCCGGGACAGCTCGAGCTCCTATAATTCACCCCTCCACTTT

J: TRBJ1-5
size: .
V: TRBV7-8
D: .
CDR3: CASSLGQGGQPQHF
DNA: TGTGCCAGCAGCTTAGGGCAGGGCGGCCAGCCCCAGCATTTT

J: TRBJ1-2
size: .
V: TRBV7-6
D: TRBD1
CDR3: CASSLPYQGQGEGGYTF
DNA: TGTGCCAGCAGCCTCCCGTACCAGGGACAGGGGGAGGGTGGCTACACCTTC

J: TRBJ1-2
size: .
V: TRBV6-5
D: TRBD1
CDR3: CASSYHTGAGYTF
DNA: TGTGCCAGCAGTTACCATACAGGGGCTGGCTACACCTTC

J: TRBJ2-4
size: .
V: TRBV6-4
D: TRBD1
CDR3: CASSEKGQGAPKNIQYF
DNA: TGTGCCAGCAGTGAGAAAGGACAGGGAGCCCCCAAAAACATTCAGTACTTC

J: TRBJ2-1
size: .
V: TRBV3-1/TRBV3-2
D: .
CDR3: CASSQGGGGPQFF
DNA: TGTGCCAGCAGCCAAGGAGGGGGGGGACCGCAGTTCTTC

J: TRBJ2-1
size: .
V: TRBV5-1
D: TRBD1
CDR3: CASSPDRVTSYNEQFF
DNA: TGCGCCAGCAGCCCGGACAGGGTTACTTCCTACAATGAGCAGTTCTTC

J: TRBJ1-1
size: .
V: TRBV4-1
D: .
CDR3: CASSPQGWNTEAFF
DNA: TGCGCCAGCAGCCCACAGGGTTGGAACACTGAAGCTTTCTTT

J: TRBJ1-2
size: once
V: TRBV7-9
D: .
CDR3: CASSLPGGLGGYTF
DNA: TGTGCCAGCAGCTTGCCAGGAGGCTTAGGTGGCTACACCTTC

J: TRBJ2-7
size: .
V: TRBV9
D: .
CDR3: CASSPKVRGTYEQYF
DNA: TGTGCCAGCAGCCCAAAGGTGAGAGGGACCTACGAGCAGTACTTC

J: TRBJ1-1
size: .
V: TRBV7-3
D: .
CDR3: CASSQAGGTEAFF
DNA: TGTGCCAGCAGCCAGGCCGGGGGAACTGAAGCTTTCTTT

J: TRBJ1-2
size: .
V: TRBV19
D: .
CDR3: CASSNWRRYGYTF
DNA: TGTGCCAGTAGTAATTGGAGGAGGTATGGCTACACCTTC

J: TRBJ1-1
size: .
V: TRBV5-1
D: .
CDR3: CASSLGTVNTEAFF
DNA: TGCGCCAGCAGCTTGGGAACAGTGAACACTGAAGCTTTCTTT

J: TRBJ2-2
size: .
V: TRBV10-1
D: TRBD2
CDR3: CASTGRSSGMITGELFF
DNA: TGCGCCAGCACCGGAAGGTCTAGCGGAATGATCACCGGGGAGCTGTTTTTT

J: TRBJ2-3
size: .
V: TRBV6-6
D: TRBD2
CDR3: CASSRTSGLADTQYF
DNA: TGTGCCAGCAGTCGGACTAGTGGGCTGGCAGATACGCAGTATTTT

J: TRBJ1-2
size: few
V: TRBV5-5
D: .
CDR3: CASSLDAGLSYGYTF
DNA: TGTGCCAGCAGCTTGGATGCAGGGTTGAGCTATGGCTACACCTTC

J: TRBJ1-1
size: .
V: TRBV5-1
D: .
CDR3: CASSLGPATGMNTEAFF
DNA: TGCGCCAGCAGCTTGGGTCCAGCGACAGGAATGAACACTGAAGCTTTCTTT

J: TRBJ2-2
size: .
V: TRBV29-1
D: TRBD1
CDR3: CSVAPGQSTGELFF
DNA: TGCAGCGTTGCCCCGGGACAGAGCACCGGGGAGCTGTTTTTT

J: TRBJ1-5
size: few
V: TRBV11-2
D: .
CDR3: CASSLGAGQPQHF
DNA: TGTGCCAGCAGCTTGGGCGCGGGTCAGCCCCAGCATTTT

J: TRBJ1-2
size: few
V: TRBV6-2/TRBV6-3
D: .
CDR3: CASSQGFGGYTF
DNA: TGTGCCAGCAGTCAGGGTTTCGGTGGCTACACCTTC